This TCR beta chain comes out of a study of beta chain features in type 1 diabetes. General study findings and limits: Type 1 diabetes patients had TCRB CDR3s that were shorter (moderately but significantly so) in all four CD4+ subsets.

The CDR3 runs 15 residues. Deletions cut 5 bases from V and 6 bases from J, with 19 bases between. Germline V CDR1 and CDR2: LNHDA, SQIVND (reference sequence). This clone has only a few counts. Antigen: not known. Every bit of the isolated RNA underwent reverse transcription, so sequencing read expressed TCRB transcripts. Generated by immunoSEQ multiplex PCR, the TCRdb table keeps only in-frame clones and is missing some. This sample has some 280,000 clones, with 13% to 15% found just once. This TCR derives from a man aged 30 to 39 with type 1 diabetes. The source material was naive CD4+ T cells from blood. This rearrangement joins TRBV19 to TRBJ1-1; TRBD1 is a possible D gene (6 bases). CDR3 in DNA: TGTGCCAGTAGTGCCACCCGATTTTCAGGGGCTGAAGCTTTCTTT. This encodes CASSATRFSGAEAFF.